This T cell receptor (beta chain) emerged from a study of blood T cells in healthy people across ages. Approximately 9.6 milliliters of peripheral blood were drawn from each donor into EDTA-treated tubes. CDR1 and CDR2 from the germline V gene are DFQATT and SNEGSKA (reference sequence). After removal of 5 bases from V and 7 bases from J, the junction contained 7 bases not matched to a gene. The CDR3 contains 14 residues. Then a second PCR, running about 6 to 11 cycles, was carried out with a sample-barcoded 5' primer and a J-beta primer mix. TCRdb re-called the 5' RACE reads with MiXCR, one entry per CDR3 protein. The sample records around 1,100,000 distinct CDR3 sequences, around two fifths being singletons.

This clonotype was sampled from a man in his late teens or twenties in good health. This rearrangement joins TRBV20-1 to TRBJ2-2; 10 bases match TRBD1. The sequencing sample was made of blood. CDR3 bases: TGCAGTGCTGGGGGGACAGGGGTATTCGGGGAGCTGTTTTTT. Its translation is CSAGGTGVFGELFF.